This T cell receptor beta chain appears in the sequencing data of a study of OX40 agonist ivuxolimab in advanced cancers. The CDR3 is 15 residues long. Per germline, CDR1 SEHNR and CDR2 FQNEAQ (reference sequence). V lost 6 bases and J lost 7; bases outside the gene matches: 9. On this clone itself: The antigen is unknown.

Study conclusions and caveats: Clonal expansion among partial responders at 0.1-3.0 mg/kg ranked near the lowest. Among expanded peripheral T cells, antigen specificity went undetermined. Part of the nonresponder group also had normalized T-cell clonal expansion that was low. At 0.1 to 3.0 mg/kg and by week 6, clonal expansion occurred in CD4+ and CD8+ blood T cells.

Clones were sequenced by immunoSEQ multiplex PCR, and TCRdb holds only the in-frame ones, with some missing. The data show about 110,000 clones, with approximately 89% seen just once and about 0.25% held by the top ten. The chain joins TRBV7-9 to TRBJ1-6; TRBD1 aligns across 7 bases. The receptor's source is an adult with an advanced solid tumor such as melanoma, head and neck, liver or kidney cancer. The sample here was CD4+ or CD8+ T cells sorted from blood, taken in a trial of the OX40 agonist ivuxolimab. This CDR3 reads CASRTRGLRNSPLHF. The CDR3 DNA sequence: TGTGCCAGCAGGACTAGGGGGCTAAGAAATTCACCCCTCCACTTT.